This T cell receptor beta chain was recorded in a study of response to subunit inactivated influenza vaccine. This clonotype has only a few counts. Each CDR3 protein is one row after TCRdb ran MiXCR on the RT-PCR reads. The sample contains more than 600,000 distinct CDR3 sequences, under 20% of which appear only once. The receptor was isolated from a man in his forties or fifties who received an inactivated influenza vaccine. Sequencing was performed on PBMCs from blood, taken 5 days after vaccination.

The CDR3 protein is CIAWGGSYNEQFF. The CDR3 coding sequence is TGCATCGCGTGGGGGGGAAGCTACAATGAGCAGTTCTTC. V usage is TRBV20-1 and J usage is TRBJ2-1; TRBD2 aligns across 7 bases. This CDR3 contains 13 residues. Germline loops: CDR1 DFQATT, CDR2 SNEGSKA (reference sequence).